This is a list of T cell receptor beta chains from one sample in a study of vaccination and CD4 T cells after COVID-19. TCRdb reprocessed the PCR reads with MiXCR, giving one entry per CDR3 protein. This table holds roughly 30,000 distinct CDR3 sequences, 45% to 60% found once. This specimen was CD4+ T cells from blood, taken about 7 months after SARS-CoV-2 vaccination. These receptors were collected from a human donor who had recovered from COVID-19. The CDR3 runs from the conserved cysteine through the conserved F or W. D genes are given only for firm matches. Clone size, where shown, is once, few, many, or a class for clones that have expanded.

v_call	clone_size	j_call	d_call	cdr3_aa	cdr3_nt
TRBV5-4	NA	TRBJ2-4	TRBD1	CASSWWTGKGRDIQYF	TGTGCCAGCAGCTGGTGGACAGGGAAGGGTCGAGACATTCAGTACTTC
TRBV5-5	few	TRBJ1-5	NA	CASSLSRREPQHF	TGTGCCAGCAGCTTGAGCCGGCGGGAGCCCCAGCATTTT
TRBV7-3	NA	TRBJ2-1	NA	CASSLGADNEQFF	TGTGCCAGCAGCTTAGGAGCGGACAATGAGCAGTTCTTC
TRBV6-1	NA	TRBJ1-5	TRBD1	CASSLTGQVGQPQHF	TGTGCCAGCAGCTTAACGGGACAGGTTGGTCAGCCCCAGCATTTT
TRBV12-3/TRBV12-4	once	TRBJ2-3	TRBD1	CASSLDRGLKDTQYF	TGTGCCAGCAGCTTGGACAGGGGGCTTAAAGATACGCAGTATTTT
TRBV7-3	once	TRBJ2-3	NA	CASSSRSSTDTQYF	TGTGCCAGCAGCTCCCGGTCCAGTACAGATACGCAGTATTTT
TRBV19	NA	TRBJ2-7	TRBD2	CASSKTSGRTHEQYF	TGTGCCAGTAGTAAAACTAGCGGGAGAACCCACGAGCAGTACTTC
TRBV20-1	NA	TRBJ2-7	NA	CSASHYGRISYEQYF	TGCAGTGCTAGCCACTATGGACGGATCTCCTACGAGCAGTACTTC
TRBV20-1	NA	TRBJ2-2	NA	CSALVSKNTGELFF	TGCAGTGCCCTAGTCTCCAAGAACACCGGGGAGCTGTTTTTT
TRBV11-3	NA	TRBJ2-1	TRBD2	CASSLGYGTSGNEQFF	TGTGCCAGCAGCTTAGGGTATGGGACTAGCGGCAATGAGCAGTTCTTC
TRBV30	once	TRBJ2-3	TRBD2	CAWSVRGGGRADTQYF	TGTGCCTGGAGTGTACGGGGTGGCGGGAGGGCAGATACGCAGTATTTT
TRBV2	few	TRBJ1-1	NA	CASSSPGHTMNTEAFF	TGTGCCAGCAGCTCCCCGGGACATACCATGAACACTGAAGCTTTCTTT
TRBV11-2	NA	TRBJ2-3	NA	CASSLDLAISTDTQYF	TGTGCCAGCAGCTTAGATCTAGCGATCAGCACAGATACGCAGTATTTT
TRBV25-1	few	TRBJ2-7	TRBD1	CASSAGNRGDYEQYF	TGTGCCAGCTCAGCCGGAAACAGGGGGGACTACGAGCAGTACTTC
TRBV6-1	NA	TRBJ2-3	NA	CASSVLAPSTDTQYF	TGTGCCAGCAGTGTGCTAGCGCCCAGCACGGATACGCAGTATTTT
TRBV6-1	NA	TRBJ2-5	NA	CASTTTDLETQYF	TGTGCCAGCACTACGACAGATCTAGAGACCCAGTACTTC
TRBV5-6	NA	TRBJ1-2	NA	CASSLRGGGYGYTF	TGTGCCAGCAGCTTGCGGGGGGGAGGCTATGGCTACACCTTC
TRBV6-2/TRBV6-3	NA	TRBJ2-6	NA	CASSYSGSGANVLTF	TGTGCCAGCAGTTACTCTGGCTCTGGGGCCAACGTCCTGACTTTC
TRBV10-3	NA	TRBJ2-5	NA	CATSGGGETQYF	TGTGCCACCTCAGGGGGGGGAGAGACCCAGTACTTC
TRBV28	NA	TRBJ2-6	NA	CASSLLGGSGANVLTF	TGTGCCAGCAGTTTATTAGGGGGCTCTGGGGCCAACGTCCTGACTTTC
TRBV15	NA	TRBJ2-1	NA	CATSRDRYNEQFF	TGTGCCACCAGCAGAGATCGCTACAATGAGCAGTTCTTC
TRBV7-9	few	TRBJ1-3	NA	CASSSQGTGNTIYF	TGTGCCAGCAGCTCCCAAGGGACTGGAAACACCATATATTTT
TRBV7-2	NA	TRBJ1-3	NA	CASSATGTDGNTIYF	TGTGCCAGCAGCGCCACTGGTACAGATGGAAACACCATATATTTT
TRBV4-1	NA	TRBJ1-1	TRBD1	CASSQDPRDRPQAFF	TGCGCCAGCAGCCAAGACCCCCGGGACAGGCCACAAGCTTTCTTT
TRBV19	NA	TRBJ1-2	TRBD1	CASIPSDRATYGGYTF	TGTGCCAGCATACCCAGTGACAGGGCAACTTACGGCGGCTACACCTTC
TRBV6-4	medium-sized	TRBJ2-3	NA	CASSDRGTTDTQYF	TGTGCCAGCAGTGACAGGGGAACCACAGATACGCAGTATTTT
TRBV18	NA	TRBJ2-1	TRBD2	CASSPGTSWSGEQFF	TGTGCCAGCTCACCCGGGACTAGCTGGTCCGGGGAGCAGTTCTTC
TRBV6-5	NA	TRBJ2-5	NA	CASSYNHRLETQYF	TGTGCCAGCAGTTATAACCATCGGTTAGAGACCCAGTACTTC
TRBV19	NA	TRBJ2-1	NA	CASSFRGYNEQFF	TGTGCCAGTAGTTTCCGGGGCTACAATGAGCAGTTCTTC
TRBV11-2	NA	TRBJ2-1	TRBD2	CASSLGASGNPSYNEQFF	TGTGCCAGCAGCTTAGGGGCTAGCGGGAATCCCTCCTACAATGAGCAGTTCTTC